This is a list of T cell receptor beta chains from one sample in a study of PD-L1 blockade in urothelial cancer. Clones were read by immunoSEQ multiplex PCR, and TCRdb kept only the in-frame ones, dropping some. This sample yields more than 45,000 clones, of which approximately 84% are seen a single time; around 9.3% belongs to the top ten. Here the sequenced sample was PBMCs, taken around atezolizumab (anti-PD-L1) treatment. The receptors originated from a man aged 60 to 75 with urothelial cancer. Both conserved end residues are trimmed from each CDR3.

cdr3_length j_call v_call cdr3_aa
12 TRBJ1-4 TRBV25-1 ASSELPGLGKLF
14 TRBJ2-3 TRBV5-1 ASSSGTSGSTDTQY
12 TRBJ1-2 TRBV28 ASSSRDRGWFDT
16 TRBJ1-5 TRBV19 ASSPRWGGHFGNQPQH
16 TRBJ1-5 TRBV5-6 ASSLTTSWDRGDQPQH
14 TRBJ1-4 TRBV18 ASSPGGGTTNEKLF
12 TRBJ2-3 TRBV11-2 ASSLLARTDTQY
13 TRBJ1-6 TRBV15 ATSREGTGSSPLH
13 TRBJ2-3 TRBV5-4 ASREGQGAGDTQY
11 TRBJ1-3 TRBV19 ASSESSGNTIY
14 TRBJ1-4 TRBV5-1 ASSLGGQGLEEKLF
15 TRBJ2-2 TRBV5-1 ASSTLAGGLDTGELF
13 TRBJ1-2 TRBV7-8 ASSPTSGVNYGYT
14 TRBJ2-2 TRBV5-1 ASSSRQGVLSGELF
12 TRBJ1-1 TRBV10-3 AIRGDTMNTEAF